This T cell receptor (beta chain) originates from a study of response to subunit inactivated influenza vaccine. Study-level results: The authors put forward the suggestion that each seasonal influenza vaccination may bring in only a limited number of new T cells.

With respect to this clonotype: Its target is not known.

Trimming removed 10 bases from V and 5 bases from J; junction bases left unmatched: 19. This CDR3 comprises 16 residues. Germline CDR1 reads MNHNS; CDR2 reads SASEGT. TCRdb redid the calling of the RT-PCR reads with MiXCR, one entry per CDR3 protein. The repertoire holds hundreds of thousands of distinct CDR3 sequences, with roughly 14% as singletons. The chain links TRBV6-1 to TRBJ1-2, with 7 bases matching TRBD1. This receptor was identified in a man aged 45-65 years who received an inactivated influenza vaccine. This material consisted of PBMCs from blood, taken 14 to 15 days before vaccination. CDR3 nucleotides: TGTGCCACCACCCGGTCTCGGGACAGCGCCGTTTATGGCTACACCTTC. The encoded protein is CATTRSRDSAVYGYTF.